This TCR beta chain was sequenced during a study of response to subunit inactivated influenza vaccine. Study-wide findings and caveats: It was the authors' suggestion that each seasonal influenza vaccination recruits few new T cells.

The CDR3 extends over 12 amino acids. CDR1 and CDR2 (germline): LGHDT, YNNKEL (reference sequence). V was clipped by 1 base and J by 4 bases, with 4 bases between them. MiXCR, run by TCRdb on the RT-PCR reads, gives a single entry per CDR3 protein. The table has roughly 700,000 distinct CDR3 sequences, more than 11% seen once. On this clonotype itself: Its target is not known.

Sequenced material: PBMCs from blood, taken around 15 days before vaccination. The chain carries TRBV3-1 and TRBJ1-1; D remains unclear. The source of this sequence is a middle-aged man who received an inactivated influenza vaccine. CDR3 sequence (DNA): TGTGCCAGCAGCCAAGTATTCACTGAAGCTTTCTTT. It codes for CASSQVFTEAFF. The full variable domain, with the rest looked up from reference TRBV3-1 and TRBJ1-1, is DTAVSQTPKYLVTQMGNDKSIKCEQNLGHDTMYWYKQDSKKFLKIMFSYNNKELIINETVPNRFSPKSPDKAHLNLHINSLELGDSAVYFCASSQVFTEAFFGQGTRLTVV.